The 24 T cell receptor beta chains reported below all come from one sample, sequenced in a study of T cells expressing NK-cell markers. One entry per CDR3 protein, without DNA, is what TCRdb gives after re-calling the 5' RACE reads. The repertoire table contains fewer than 550,000 distinct CDR3 sequences. Input material: blood T cells: a sorted CD56 or NKG2C T cell subset, CD4+ or CD8+ T cells, or bulk PBMC T cells (not recorded which). The source is a woman aged 50 to 60 in good health.

The chain is built from TRBV18 and TRBJ2-7; TCRdb's D gene call, TRBD1, goes unchecked for lack of DNA. Germline CDR1 and CDR2: KGHSH and LQKENI. The CDR3 is 13 amino acids. This CDR3 is CASSGTGVPEQYF.

The chain carries TRBV9 and TRBJ2-7; TCRdb gives TRBD2 as the D gene, but with no DNA this cannot be confirmed. CDR1 SGDLS and CDR2 YYNGEE come from the germline V gene. The length of the CDR3 is 14 residues. This CDR3 reads CASSVEVSGSEQYF.

The V gene is TRBV11-3, the J gene TRBJ2-3; TCRdb returns TRBD1, unconfirmable since there is no DNA. In germline, CDR1 is SGHNT, CDR2 YENEEA. The CDR3 is 16 amino acids. The CDR3 here is CASSLQTGIRADTQYF.

The rearrangement links TRBV6-5 to TRBJ2-3; TCRdb's assignment of TRBD1 cannot be checked, as there is no DNA. The CDR3 is 15 amino acids. Germline loops: CDR1 MNHEY, CDR2 SVGAGI. The CDR3 region is CASSTGTGVPDTQYF.

The chain couples TRBV5-6 to TRBJ2-4. Germline V gene data show CDR1 as SGHDT and CDR2 as YYEEEE. CDR3 length: 13 amino acids. The CDR3 sequence: CASSLPLNSIQYF.

The chain links TRBV14 to TRBJ1-2. The CDR3 spans 15 residues. Germline V lookup: CDR1 SGHDN, CDR2 FVKESK. CDR3: CASSRGQRGIYGYTF.

The J gene is TRBJ2-3, the V gene TRBV5-1. The CDR3 contains 15 residues. CDR1 and CDR2 (germline): SGHRS, YFSETQ. The CDR3: CASSLAGVGSDTQYF.

The V and J genes are TRBV29-1 and TRBJ1-2; TCRdb calls TRBD1, which cannot be checked without DNA. Looked up from germline, CDR1 is SQVTM and CDR2 is ANQGSEA. This CDR3 comprises 12 residues. CDR3 amino acids: CSVEASPYGYTF.

The chain employs TRBV5-1 and TRBJ2-7; the D call from TCRdb, TRBD2, cannot be confirmed without DNA. Germline assignment: CDR1 SGHRS and CDR2 YFSETQ. The CDR3 is 14 residues long. CDR3 sequence: CASHSGLDSYEQYF. The full variable domain, completed using reference TRBV5-1 and TRBJ2-7, is KAGVTQTPRYLIKTRGQQVTLSCSPISGHRSVSWYQQTPGQGLQFLFEYFSETQRNKGNFPGRFSGRQFSNSRSEMNVSTLELGDSALYLCASHSGLDSYEQYFGPGTRLTVT.

The rearrangement uses TRBV4-2 and TRBJ2-1; the TCRdb call, TRBD2, lacks DNA for checking. Germline-derived CDR1 and CDR2 are LGHNA and YNFKEQ. The CDR3 runs 18 residues. The CDR3 spells CASSQETSGQNIQYEQFF.

The chain links TRBV7-8 to TRBJ2-2. Germline V gene sequence: CDR1 SGHVS, CDR2 FQNEAQ. The CDR3 is 14 amino acids. The CDR3 sequence is CASSLLIGAGELFF.

V and J are TRBV25-1 and TRBJ1-6; TCRdb calls TRBD1, which cannot be checked without DNA. In germline, CDR1 is MGHDK, CDR2 SYGVNS. The CDR3 sequence is 15 residues long. The CDR3 sequence: CASTDRGTYNSPLHF.

The genes are TRBV24-1 and TRBJ2-2. From germline, CDR1 is KGHDR and CDR2 SFDVKD. The CDR3 runs 13 residues. The chain's CDR3 is CATRRAQTGELFF.

The rearrangement links TRBV20-1 to TRBJ2-2; lacking DNA, the TRBD1 call made by TCRdb goes unchecked. The germline V gene has CDR1 DFQATT and CDR2 SNEGSKA (reference sequence). This CDR3 is 13 amino acids long. The CDR3 is CSARSPRLGELFF.

This chain joins TRBV29-1 and TRBJ2-3. Germline V gene data show CDR1 as SQVTM and CDR2 as ANQGSEA. The CDR3 runs to 13 residues. The CDR3 here is CSVEDLPSDTQYF.

V and J are TRBV7-3 and TRBJ2-1; the D call of TRBD1 rests on TCRdb alone, since no DNA is present to check it. CDR1 and CDR2 (germline): SGHTA, FQGTGA. The CDR3 is made up of 13 amino acids. The CDR3 spells CASSLTGGNEQFF.

V and J are TRBV6-1 and TRBJ2-5. This CDR3 has 12 amino acids. Germline V gene data show CDR1 as MNHNS and CDR2 as SASEGT. CDR3 loop: CASSDPLKTQYF.

The chain has TRBV20-1 and TRBJ2-1; the D call of TRBD2 rests on TCRdb alone, since no DNA is present to check it. CDR3 size: 16 residues. Germline V gene data show CDR1 as DFQATT and CDR2 as SNEGSKA (reference sequence). CDR3 region: CSAQITRDWSDGEQFF.

V usage is TRBV11-1 and J usage is TRBJ1-3. CDR3 size: 15 residues. Germline CDR1 is SGHAT and CDR2 is FQDESV (reference sequence). The CDR3 protein is CASSARWGDGNTIYF.

The CDR3 loop reads CSASGAGRGSTDTQYF. The rearrangement joins TRBV20-1 to TRBJ2-3; TCRdb's D call, TRBD2, is unchecked because there is no DNA. CDR1 and CDR2 from the germline V gene are DFQATT and SNEGSKA (reference sequence). The length of the CDR3 is 16 residues.

J is TRBJ2-3 and V is TRBV7-3; the TRBD1 assignment by TCRdb is unverifiable without DNA. The CDR3 totals 15 residues. Germline-derived CDR1 and CDR2 are SGHTA and FQGTGA. CDR3 protein: CASSLTGQNTDTQYF. Variable domain in full (rest from reference TRBV7-3 and TRBJ2-3): GAGVSQTPSNKVTEKGKYVELRCDPISGHTALYWYRQSLGQGPEFLIYFQGTGAADDSGLPNDRFFAVRPEGSVSTLKIQRTERGDSAVYLCASSLTGQNTDTQYFGPGTRLTVL.

The chain couples TRBV14 to TRBJ2-2; the TCRdb call, TRBD1, lacks DNA for checking. The CDR3 spans 19 residues. CDR1 is SGHDN and CDR2 is FVKESK in the germline V gene. The CDR3 region is CASSHHTSGGGLKTGELFF. The full variable domain, rest sourced from reference TRBV14 and TRBJ2-2, is EAGVTQFPSHSVIEKGQTVTLRCDPISGHDNLYWYRRVMGKEIKFLLHFVKESKQDESGMPNNRFLAERTGGTYSTLKVQPAELEDSGVYFCASSHHTSGGGLKTGELFFGEGSRLTVL.

The chain employs TRBV5-1 and TRBJ2-1. The CDR3 is 12 amino acids. CDR1 and CDR2 from the germline V gene are SGHRS and YFSETQ. CDR3 sequence: CASRVELNEQFF.

The chain recombines TRBV6-5 with TRBJ2-6; TCRdb's D call of TRBD2 is untestable without DNA. The germline CDR1 and CDR2 sequences are MNHEY and SVGAGI. The CDR3 extends over 17 amino acids. The CDR3 sequence is CASRSGLADSGANVLTF.